The 32 T cell receptor beta chains below come from one sample, sequenced in a study of beta chain features in type 1 diabetes (dated by TCRdb to between 2018 and 2020). Library preparation employed the immunoSEQ multiplex PCR assay. The High Capacity cDNA Reverse Transcription Kit was used to reverse transcribe all of the isolated RNA, meaning that expressed TCRB transcripts were what got sequenced. This immuneACCESS table, as held by TCRdb, lists in-frame sequences with V and J called but not all clones. Of the missing ones, under half trace to an unresolved V gene in checked studies; the others have no known cause. The sample table contains about 140,000 clones; only one count was recorded for less than 9% of them. The ten most abundant clones make up around 1.3% of the sample. The sequenced sample was central memory CD4+ T cells from blood. These receptors were taken from a woman aged 30 to 39 in good health.

V usage is TRBV4-2 and J usage is TRBJ1-4; 7 bases align to TRBD1. The CDR3 is 16 amino acids. Per germline, CDR1 LGHNA and CDR2 YNFKEQ. V was pared by 3 bases and J by 0 bases, with 4 bases of the junction left unmatched. CDR3 nucleotide sequence: TGTGCCAGCAGCCAGGGGGACAGCGCAACTAATGAAAAACTGTTTTTT. Amino acid sequence: CASSQGDSATNEKLFF.

The rearrangement uses TRBV19 and TRBJ1-2; 7 bases are a match to TRBD1. Germline V gene sequence: CDR1 LNHDA, CDR2 SQIVND (reference sequence). There are 14 residues in the CDR3. With 6 bases clipped from V and 2 bases from J, the junction kept 6 bases outside the gene matches. The CDR3 DNA reads as TGTGCCAGTAGGCGACAACAGGGGAACTATGGCTACACCTTC. It codes for CASRRQQGNYGYTF.

This clone has a handful of counts. The gene calls are TRBV29-1 and TRBJ2-7; 7 bases agree with TRBD2. Germline CDR1 reads SQVTM; CDR2 reads ANQGSEA. The CDR3 contains 13 residues. Unmatched junction bases numbered 7, after V lost 4 bases and J lost 4 bases. The CDR3 loop is CSVAPGGSYEQYF. CDR3 sequence (DNA): TGCAGCGTTGCGCCCGGCGGGAGTTACGAGCAGTACTTC.

CDR3 coding DNA: TGTGCCAGCCGCCGGTTTACGAACAATGAGCAGTTCTTC. It yields the protein CASRRFTNNEQFF. The genes are TRBV27 and TRBJ2-1; D gene unclear. The CDR3 is made up of 13 amino acids. Germline values: CDR1 MNHEY, CDR2 SMNVEV (reference sequence). The V and J ends lost 8 bases and 5 bases respectively, with 13 bases between them.

V gene TRBV5-1 combines with J gene TRBJ1-6; 7 bases map to TRBD1. From germline, CDR1 is SGHRS and CDR2 YFSETQ. With 0 bases clipped from V and 10 bases from J, the junction kept 7 bases outside the gene matches. The CDR3 is made up of 15 amino acids. CDR3 DNA sequence: TGCGCCAGCAGCTTGGCCCGGGACAGCGGATCACCCCTCCACTTT. Translating gives CASSLARDSGSPLHF.

This sequence joins TRBV5-4 and TRBJ2-2; D is possibly TRBD1 (6 bases). The CDR3 has 15 amino acids. V shed 4 bases and J shed 1 base, with 11 bases lying between them. In germline, CDR1 is SGHNT, CDR2 YYREEE (reference sequence). CDR3 in amino acids: CASSRGQWNTGELFF. The CDR3 DNA sequence: TGTGCCAGCAGCCGAGGACAGTGGAACACCGGGGAGCTGTTTTTT.

J is TRBJ1-1 and V is TRBV7-9, with 7 bases matching TRBD1. CDR1 and CDR2 from the germline V gene are SEHNR and FQNEAQ (reference sequence). CDR3 length equals 18 residues. Trimming removed 1 base from V and 0 bases from J; junction bases left unmatched: 11. CDR3 nucleotides: TGTGCCAGCAGCTTAGGTGGGGACAGTTTGATTCTGAACACTGAAGCTTTCTTT. Protein sequence: CASSLGGDSLILNTEAFF. The whole variable domain, remainder taken from reference TRBV7-9 and TRBJ1-1, is DTGVSQNPRHKITKRGQNVTFRCDPISEHNRLYWYRQTLGQGPEFLTYFQNEAQLEKSRLLSDRFSAERPKGSFSTLEIQRTEQGDSAMYLCASSLGGDSLILNTEAFFGQGTRLTVV.

This sequence joins TRBV30 and TRBJ2-7; TRBD1 agrees at 8 bases. V lost 0 bases to trimming and J lost 2 bases; unmatched junction nucleotides: 12. Germline V lookup: CDR1 GTSNPN, CDR2 SVGIG (reference sequence). The CDR3 loop spans 17 amino acids. CDR3 protein: CAWSVLARPGGTYEQYF. The CDR3 DNA is TGTGCCTGGAGTGTCCTCGCCCGGCCAGGGGGCACCTACGAGCAGTACTTC.

This clone was found a few times. This chain joins TRBV4-2 and TRBJ2-3; 7 bases match TRBD1. From germline, CDR1 is LGHNA and CDR2 YNFKEQ. The trim removed 4 bases at V and 5 bases at J, leaving 6 bases unmatched. The CDR3 is made up of 14 amino acids. The CDR3 is CASSPRQGGDTQYF. CDR3 nucleotides: TGTGCCAGCAGCCCAAGACAGGGTGGAGATACGCAGTATTTT.

This clone was seen ten or more times. The DNA for the CDR3 is TGCGCCAGCAGCTTGCATCAGGGCGAGAAGGCTGGCTACACCTTC. It codes for CASSLHQGEKAGYTF. The V and J genes are TRBV5-1 and TRBJ1-2; D is perhaps TRBD1 (5 bases). This CDR3 region has 15 residues. Germline V CDR1 and CDR2: SGHRS, YFSETQ. V was trimmed by 1 base and J by 7 bases, leaving 17 bases between them.

Only a few counts were recorded for this clone. CDR3: CASSIPAAGGYEQYF. In nucleotides, the CDR3 is TGTGCCAGTAGTATCCCAGCGGCAGGAGGCTACGAGCAGTACTTC. The gene calls are TRBV19 and TRBJ2-7, with D perhaps TRBD2 (5 bases). CDR1 and CDR2 from the germline V gene are LNHDA and SQIVND (reference sequence). CDR3 length: 15 amino acids. V lost 3 bases and J lost 3, with 15 bases in between.

This clone has only a few counts. The J gene is TRBJ1-2, the V gene TRBV7-2; 7 bases are shared with TRBD1. V was clipped by 5 bases and J by 2 bases; unmatched bases: 5. The CDR3 has 14 amino acids. Germline V gives CDR1 SGHTA, CDR2 FQGNSA. The CDR3 reads CASSPQQGNYGYTF. DNA of the CDR3: TGTGCCAGCAGCCCGCAACAGGGGAACTATGGCTACACCTTC.

This clone was seen only a few times. This chain uses TRBV19 with TRBJ2-5; TRBD2 aligns across 11 bases. This CDR3 contains 15 residues. Germline CDR1 LNHDA, CDR2 SQIVND (reference sequence). Losses at the gene ends were 5 bases for V and 2 bases for J; bases not matched to a gene: 4. CDR3 DNA: TGTGCCAGTAGTGTGGGACTAGCGGATCAAGAGACCCAGTACTTC. Translated: CASSVGLADQETQYF.

This clone was counted only a few times. CDR3 sequence: CASSPDSGSEQYF. CDR3 sequence (DNA): TGTGCCAGCAGCCCAGATAGCGGGAGCGAGCAGTACTTC. The chain links TRBV4-2 to TRBJ2-7; TRBD2 agrees at 9 bases. The CDR3 covers 13 residues. Trimming cost V 4 bases and J 6 bases; bases outside gene matches: 4. CDR1 LGHNA and CDR2 YNFKEQ come from the germline V gene.

This clone was seen once. The gene calls are TRBV28 and TRBJ1-2, with D possibly being TRBD1 (5 bases). The ends were cut back, 5 bases at V and 7 bases at J, with 14 bases in the middle. CDR3 length: 13 amino acids. CDR1 is MDHEN, CDR2 SYDVKM, per germline. CDR3 sequence reads: CASSTEDTPGYTF. The CDR3 DNA reads TGTGCCAGCAGTACCGAGGACACCCCTGGCTACACCTTC.

In this sample, this clone turned up many times. The chain recombines TRBV7-9 with TRBJ2-2; D ambiguous. The CDR3 contains 14 residues. V shed 10 bases and J shed 3 bases, with 15 bases lying between them. CDR1 is SEHNR, CDR2 FQNEAQ, per germline (reference sequence). The CDR3 DNA reads TGTGCCACCCATACTCCCCCCTACACCGGGGAGCTGTTTTTT. Translated: CATHTPPYTGELFF.

There are a few counts of this clone. The chain recombines TRBV7-9 with TRBJ2-5, with TRBD2 matching over 9 bases. The DNA end is a closer match to TRBJ2-7, so the J assignment may be wrong. The CDR3 loop spans 15 amino acids. Germline CDR1 SEHNR, CDR2 FQNEAQ (reference sequence). The CDR3 spells CASSFDSGSSYEQYF. CDR3 coding DNA: TGTGCCAGCAGCTTCGATAGCGGGAGCTCCTACGAGCAGTACTTC.

The rearrangement uses TRBV7-6 and TRBJ2-1, with TRBD1 matching over 9 bases. This CDR3 is built from 16 residues. The V and J ends lost 5 bases and 8 bases, in that order; junction bases with no gene match: 13. From germline, CDR1 is SGHVS and CDR2 FNYEAQ. CDR3 in amino acids: CASSQGTGGALDEQFF. The CDR3 DNA follows: TGTGCCAGCAGCCAAGGCACAGGGGGCGCGTTGGATGAGCAGTTCTTC.

The table lists this clone with a few counts. The chain is built from TRBV14 and TRBJ1-2; perhaps TRBD1 as D (6 bases). Germline V lookup: CDR1 SGHDN, CDR2 FVKESK. This CDR3 region has 15 residues. Trimming took 3 bases from V and 8 from J, leaving 19 bases between them. CDR3 loop: CASSQTLTGLNGYTF. The DNA of the CDR3 is TGTGCCAGCAGCCAGACCCTTACAGGGTTGAACGGCTACACCTTC.

The rearrangement joins TRBV6-5 to TRBJ2-3; TRBD2 agrees at 8 bases. The V gene's germline CDR1 is MNHEY and CDR2 SVGAGI. The CDR3 is 15 amino acids. Trimming at V came to 2 bases and at J to 6 bases, leaving 7 bases not matched to a gene. The CDR3 loop reads CASSYDGRAGDTQYF. In DNA, the CDR3 is TGTGCCAGCAGTTACGACGGGAGGGCCGGGGATACGCAGTATTTT.

The rearrangement uses TRBV28 and TRBJ2-7, with TRBD2 identical over 12 bases. The germline V gene encodes CDR1 MDHEN and CDR2 SYDVKM. The CDR3 runs 14 residues. Unmatched junction bases numbered 9, after V lost 10 bases and J lost 5 bases. The CDR3 protein is CATRLAGASHEQYF. CDR3 nucleotide sequence: TGTGCCACTCGACTAGCGGGAGCTTCCCACGAGCAGTACTTC.

This clone has a handful of counts. V usage is TRBV19 and J usage is TRBJ2-7, with D perhaps TRBD2 (5 bases). V lost 7 bases and J 3 bases, leaving 13 bases between the germline ends. Germline V gives CDR1 LNHDA, CDR2 SQIVND (reference sequence). The CDR3 consists of 13 residues. CDR3 sequence reads: CASIGGTNYEQYF. As DNA, the CDR3 is TGTGCCAGTATAGGAGGTACGAACTACGAGCAGTACTTC.

The chain has TRBV28 and TRBJ1-1, with D unresolved. This CDR3 comprises 11 residues. V shed 11 bases and J shed 1 base, with 8 bases lying between them. Germline V gene sequence: CDR1 MDHEN, CDR2 SYDVKM. CDR3 protein: CAAVWNTEAFF. The DNA for the CDR3 is TGTGCCGCAGTATGGAACACTGAAGCTTTCTTT. Variable domain in full (rest from reference TRBV28 and TRBJ1-1): DVKVTQSSRYLVKRTGEKVFLECVQDMDHENMFWYRQDPGLGLRLIYFSYDVKMKEKGDIPEGYSVSREKKERFSLILESASTNQTSMYLCAAVWNTEAFFGQGTRLTVV.

The V gene is TRBV19, the J gene TRBJ2-3; possibly TRBD2 for D (5 bases). The V end lost 6 bases, the J end lost 6 bases, and 10 bases lay between the germline ends. The germline V gene has CDR1 LNHDA and CDR2 SQIVND (reference sequence). CDR3 length: 12 residues. The CDR3, as DNA: TGTGCCAGTAGCCGGGATAGGGATACGCAGTATTTT. Protein: CASSRDRDTQYF. Drawing the rest from reference TRBV19 and TRBJ2-3, the complete variable domain is DGGITQSPKYLFRKEGQNVTLSCEQNLNHDAMYWYRQDPGQGLRLIYYSQIVNDFQKGDIAEGYSVSREKKESFPLTVTSAQKNPTAFYLCASSRDRDTQYFGPGTRLTVL.

This clone was counted a few times. This sequence may be a read error, since a much larger clone differs from it by one base. The V gene is TRBV11-2, the J gene TRBJ2-2; TRBD1 is a possible D gene (6 bases). CDR1 is SGHAT and CDR2 is FQNNGV in the germline V gene. Trimming pared 5 bases from V and 7 bases from J, leaving 14 bases between. This CDR3 comprises 14 residues. The CDR3 sequence: CASSPRTGIGELFF. Here the CDR3 DNA reads TGTGCCAGCAGCCCCCGAACAGGGATCGGGGAGCTGTTTTTT.

V and J are TRBV18 and TRBJ2-1, with TRBD2 identical over 9 bases. The CDR3 extends over 14 amino acids. From germline, CDR1 is KGHSH and CDR2 LQKENI. Losses at the gene ends were 4 bases for V and 6 bases for J; bases not matched to a gene: 4. The CDR3 region is CASSRREGRNEQFF. DNA of the CDR3: TGTGCCAGCTCACGGCGGGAGGGCCGCAATGAGCAGTTCTTC.

This clone was seen a handful of times. Other DNA sequences in the same sample also yield this CDR3. The chain combines TRBV11-2 with TRBJ2-5, with TRBD2 matching 11 bases. Germline lookup yields CDR1 SGHAT and CDR2 FQNNGV. The CDR3 consists of 15 residues. V shed 1 base and J 2 bases; nucleotides not matched to a gene: 0. The CDR3 nucleotides are TGTGCCAGCAGCTTAGGGACTAGCGGGCAAGAGACCCAGTACTTC. This codes for CASSLGTSGQETQYF. Filled out from reference TRBV11-2 and TRBJ2-5, the complete variable domain reads EAGVAQSPRYKIIEKRQSVAFWCNPISGHATLYWYQQILGQGPKLLIQFQNNGVVDDSQLPKDRFSAERLKGVDSTLKIQPAKLEDSAVYLCASSLGTSGQETQYFGPGTRLLVL.

This clone has a handful of counts. The chain is built from TRBV11-1 and TRBJ2-1; a weak D match, TRBD1 (6 bases). Germline V gene data show CDR1 as SGHAT and CDR2 as FQDESV (reference sequence). The CDR3 contains 12 residues. V was cut by 2 bases and J by 7 bases, with 6 bases left in between. CDR3 loop: CASSLTGNEQFF. CDR3 in DNA: TGTGCCAGCAGCTTAACAGGGAATGAGCAGTTCTTC.

The V and J genes are TRBV4-2 and TRBJ2-3, with 8 nucleotides matching TRBD1. The CDR3 spans 14 residues. Trimming removed 0 bases from V and 4 bases from J; junction bases left unmatched: 0. CDR1 and CDR2 from the germline V gene are LGHNA and YNFKEQ. CDR3 in DNA: TGTGCCAGCAGCCAAGAACAGGGGGCAGATACGCAGTATTTT. Its translation is CASSQEQGADTQYF.

This clone has only a few counts. The junction shows a germline mismatch at one end, possibly a read error. The chain joins TRBV7-7 to TRBJ2-2, with TRBD2 matching over 7 bases. The CDR3 contains 15 residues. Germline V CDR1 and CDR2: SSHAT, FNYEAQ (reference sequence). Here the CDR3 reads CASSPHGGSGRELFF. CDR3 DNA: TGTGCTAGCAGCCCTCACGGCGGGAGTGGTAGGGAGCTGTTTTTT.

The gene calls are TRBV4-2 and TRBJ1-1; a possible D gene is TRBD1 (6 bases). The germline CDR1 and CDR2 sequences are LGHNA and YNFKEQ. The CDR3 contains 15 residues. Trimming left V 3 bases short and J 1 base short, with 12 bases between. In DNA, the CDR3 is TGTGCCAGCAGCCACGCTGGCAGGGGGAACACTGAAGCTTTCTTT. Amino acid sequence: CASSHAGRGNTEAFF.

This clone was recorded a few times. The V gene is TRBV7-3, the J gene TRBJ2-1, with TRBD2 matching 11 bases. V was pared by 2 bases and J by 4 bases, with 7 bases of the junction left unmatched. Germline CDR1 is SGHTA and CDR2 is FQGTGA. The CDR3 sequence is 17 residues long. In nucleotides, the CDR3 is TGTGCCAGCAGCTTAGTGGCTAGCGGGAGGACTTACAATGAGCAGTTCTTC. Its translation: CASSLVASGRTYNEQFF.